The next 17 T cell receptor beta chains were all read from a single sample in a study of beta chain features in type 1 diabetes. Every isolated RNA sample was fully reverse transcribed, so sequencing captured expressed TCRB transcripts. Measured with immunoSEQ multiplex PCR; TCRdb has only the in-frame clones, and not every one. The data show about 150,000 clones, roughly 10% seen once. The material sequenced was central memory CD4+ T cells from blood. The source is a man aged 18-30 years in good health.

This clone has only a few counts. The chain combines TRBV28 with TRBJ2-4; D is perhaps TRBD2 (6 bases). This CDR3 spans 15 amino acids. Looked up from germline, CDR1 is MDHEN and CDR2 is SYDVKM. V was pared by 3 bases and J by 6 bases, with 15 bases between. This chain's CDR3 is CASSFWQGGSNIQYF. The CDR3 nucleotides are TGTGCCAGCAGTTTCTGGCAGGGAGGTTCAAACATTCAGTACTTC.

This clone was found once. The rearrangement uses TRBV5-6 and TRBJ1-3; weak D call: TRBD1 (5 bases). V lost 1 base and J lost 0, with 8 bases in between. Germline V gene data show CDR1 as SGHDT and CDR2 as YYEEEE. The CDR3 is 15 residues long. The CDR3 nucleotides are TGTGCCAGCAGCTTGTATGACAGCTCTGGAAACACCATATATTTT. Its translation is CASSLYDSSGNTIYF.

This clone was recorded a few times. The chain carries TRBV30 and TRBJ1-6; no clear D. This CDR3 has 15 residues. Trimming removed 3 bases at V and 6 bases at J, with 15 bases between. Germline V CDR1 and CDR2: GTSNPN, SVGIG (reference sequence). The CDR3 bases are TGTGCCTGGAGCGCCAGCAGCTGGGTTAATTCACCCCTCCACTTT. Amino acid sequence: CAWSASSWVNSPLHF.

A few counts support this clone. The gene calls are TRBV9 and TRBJ1-1; TRBD1 agrees at 8 bases. Germline V gene lookup returns CDR1 SGDLS and CDR2 YYNGEE. The CDR3 is 13 amino acids. Germline trimming cut 6 bases from V and 4 bases from J; bases unmatched to any gene: 5. CDR3 sequence: CASNKQGATEAFF. For the CDR3, the DNA is TGTGCCAGCAATAAGCAGGGGGCCACTGAAGCTTTCTTT.

This clone was picked up a small number of times. The chain has TRBV14 and TRBJ2-7, with D perhaps matching TRBD1 (6 bases). The CDR3 has 12 amino acids. V was shortened by 5 bases and J by 3 bases, with 8 bases between the two germline ends. Germline assignment: CDR1 SGHDN and CDR2 FVKESK. The CDR3 coding sequence is TGTGCCAGCAGCTGGACAGTCTACGAGCAGTACTTC. Protein product: CASSWTVYEQYF.

CDR3 nucleotide sequence: TGTGCCAGCAGCCAAGATGCCGCGGCTGGGGCCAACGTCCTGACTTTC. It translates to CASSQDAAAGANVLTF. J is TRBJ2-6 and V is TRBV4-2; no clear D gene. V was pared by 0 bases and J by 2 bases, with 8 bases between. Germline CDR1 LGHNA, CDR2 YNFKEQ. The CDR3 sequence is 16 residues long.

The chain uses TRBV9 and TRBJ1-6; D not resolved. This CDR3 region has 14 residues. Trimming took off 0 bases at V and 6 bases at J, with 7 bases between the two ends. Per the germline V gene, CDR1 is SGDLS and CDR2 is YYNGEE. Here the CDR3 reads CASSVELLNSPLHF. In nucleotides, the CDR3 is TGTGCCAGCAGCGTAGAACTGCTTAATTCACCCCTCCACTTT.

This clone was counted between two and nine times. The gene calls are TRBV7-2 and TRBJ2-3, with D unresolved. The CDR3 consists of 13 residues. The V and J ends lost 7 bases and 2 bases respectively, with 10 bases between them. CDR1 and CDR2 (germline): SGHTA, FQGNSA. The chain's CDR3 is CASTLYVTDTQYF. CDR3 coding DNA: TGTGCCAGCACGCTGTACGTCACAGATACGCAGTATTTT.

Worth noting for this clone: In the same sample, other DNA sequences code for this CDR3. The rearrangement joins TRBV7-3 to TRBJ1-2; no definite D call. Trimming shortened V by 5 bases and J by 2 bases, and 9 bases separated the two germline ends. The germline gives CDR1 SGHTA, CDR2 FQGTGA. The CDR3 totals 13 residues. The CDR3: CASSPDKNYGYTF. CDR3 in DNA: TGTGCCAGCAGCCCAGACAAGAACTATGGCTACACCTTC.

This clone occurred a few times. This chain uses TRBV6-6 with TRBJ2-5; the match to TRBD1 covers 11 bases. Germline V lookup: CDR1 MNHNY, CDR2 SVGAGI (reference sequence). The CDR3 runs to 16 residues. The ends lost 7 bases at V and 5 bases at J; junction bases unmatched: 12. The DNA of the CDR3 is TGTGCCAGCACCCTAGGACAGGGGGCATCGGCGGAGACCCAGTACTTC. This translates into CASTLGQGASAETQYF.

This clone showed up many times. The chain employs TRBV29-1 and TRBJ2-3; 8 bases are a match to TRBD2. CDR1 is SQVTM, CDR2 ANQGSEA, per germline. Unmatched junction bases numbered 8, after V lost 6 bases and J lost 0 bases. The CDR3 consists of 15 residues. The CDR3 bases are TGCAGCGTCAACTCCGGCGGGAGGAGCACAGATACGCAGTATTTT. This codes for CSVNSGGRSTDTQYF.

This clone showed up just a few times. The chain combines TRBV7-2 with TRBJ2-5, with 10 bases lining up with TRBD1. J lost 5 bases, V lost 2 bases, and 8 bases had no gene match. CDR3 length: 16 residues. Germline lookup yields CDR1 SGHTA and CDR2 FQGNSA. The CDR3 bases are TGTGCCAGCAGCTTAAGTAGGACAGGGGGATCGGAGACCCAGTACTTC. Translating gives CASSLSRTGGSETQYF. The full variable domain, rest sourced from reference TRBV7-2 and TRBJ2-5, is GAGVSQSPSNKVTEKGKDVELRCDPISGHTALYWYRQSLGQGLEFLIYFQGNSAPDKSGLPSDRFSAERTGGSVSTLTIQRTQQEDSAVYLCASSLSRTGGSETQYFGPGTRLLVL.

On this clone itself: One base separates it from a far larger clone, so it is likely a read error. The sample holds other DNA sequences that translate to the same CDR3. The chain carries TRBV4-1 and TRBJ2-1, with D possibly being TRBD2 (5 bases). Germline values: CDR1 MGHRA, CDR2 YSYEKL. Trimming left V 0 bases short and J 6 bases short, with 15 bases between. The CDR3 covers 16 residues. Written as DNA, the CDR3 is TGCGCCAGCAGCCAAGATTCTGCAGAGGGCATCAATGAGCAGTTCTTC. Protein product: CASSQDSAEGINEQFF.

Worth noting for this clone: A read error may explain this, as a much larger clone is one base away. The chain couples TRBV29-1 to TRBJ2-2; TRBD1 aligns across 9 bases. The CDR3 is 14 amino acids. Germline V gene data show CDR1 as SQVTM and CDR2 as ANQGSEA. The CDR3 loop reads CCARGQGNTGELFF. The CDR3 nucleotides read TGCTGCGCCCGGGGACAGGGGAACACCGGGGAGCTGTTTTTT.

This clone was counted only a few times. This sequence joins TRBV9 and TRBJ1-2; a weak D match, TRBD1 (6 bases). Germline lookup yields CDR1 SGDLS and CDR2 YYNGEE. The CDR3 totals 14 residues. Trimming removed 2 bases at V and 6 bases at J, with 14 bases between. The CDR3 region is CASSVTGMGNGYTF. CDR3 coding DNA: TGTGCCAGCAGCGTTACAGGGATGGGGAATGGCTACACCTTC.

This clone occurred many times. The V and J genes are TRBV28 and TRBJ2-7; unclear D gene. The germline V and J ends were trimmed by 2 bases and 4 bases, with 15 bases remaining between them. The CDR3 length is 15 residues. Germline V CDR1 and CDR2: MDHEN, SYDVKM. The DNA of the CDR3 is TGTGCCAGCAGTTTACCTAGTGTAGGTCTGTACGAGCAGTACTTC. This encodes CASSLPSVGLYEQYF.

This clone has just a few counts. This rearrangement joins TRBV28 to TRBJ2-5; D remains unclear. The germline gives CDR1 MDHEN, CDR2 SYDVKM. Trimming cost V 6 bases and J 0 bases, with 5 bases left between them. The CDR3 has 12 amino acids. As DNA, the CDR3 is TGTGCCAGCAGGGTAAACCAAGAGACCCAGTACTTC. Protein product: CASRVNQETQYF.